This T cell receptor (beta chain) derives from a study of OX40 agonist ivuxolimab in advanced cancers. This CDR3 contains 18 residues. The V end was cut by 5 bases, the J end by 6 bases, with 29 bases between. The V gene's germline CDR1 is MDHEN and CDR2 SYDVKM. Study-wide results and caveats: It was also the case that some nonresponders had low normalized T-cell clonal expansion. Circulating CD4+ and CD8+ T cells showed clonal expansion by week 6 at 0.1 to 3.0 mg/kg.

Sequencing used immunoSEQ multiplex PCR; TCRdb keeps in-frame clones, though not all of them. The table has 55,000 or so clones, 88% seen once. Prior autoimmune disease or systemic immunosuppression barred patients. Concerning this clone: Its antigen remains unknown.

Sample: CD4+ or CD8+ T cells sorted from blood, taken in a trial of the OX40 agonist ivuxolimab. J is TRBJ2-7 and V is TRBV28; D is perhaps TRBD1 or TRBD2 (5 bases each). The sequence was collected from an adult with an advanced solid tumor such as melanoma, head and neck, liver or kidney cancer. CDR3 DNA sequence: TGTGCCAGCAGTCAGCCGGGCAGGCCCCCGGGGCGAGGTGGCGAGCAGTACTTC. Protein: CASSQPGRPPGRGGEQYF.